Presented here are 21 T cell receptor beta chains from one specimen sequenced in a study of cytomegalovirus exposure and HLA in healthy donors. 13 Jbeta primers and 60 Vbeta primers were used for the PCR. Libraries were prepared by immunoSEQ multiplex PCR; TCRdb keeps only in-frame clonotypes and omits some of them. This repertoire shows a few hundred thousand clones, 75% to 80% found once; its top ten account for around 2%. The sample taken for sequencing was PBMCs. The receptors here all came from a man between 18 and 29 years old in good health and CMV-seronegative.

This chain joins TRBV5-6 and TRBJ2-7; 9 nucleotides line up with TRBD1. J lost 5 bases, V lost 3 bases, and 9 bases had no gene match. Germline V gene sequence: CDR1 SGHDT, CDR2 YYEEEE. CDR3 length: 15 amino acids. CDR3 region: CASSSAGDRAHEQYF. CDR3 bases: TGTGCCAGCAGCTCTGCCGGGGACAGGGCCCACGAGCAGTACTTC.

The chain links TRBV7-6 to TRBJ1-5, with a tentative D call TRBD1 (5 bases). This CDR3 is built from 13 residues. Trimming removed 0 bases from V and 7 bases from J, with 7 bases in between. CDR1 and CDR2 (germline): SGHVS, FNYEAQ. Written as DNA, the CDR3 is TGTGCCAGCAGCTTAGCTTGGGGCCAGCCCCAGCATTTT. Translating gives CASSLAWGQPQHF.

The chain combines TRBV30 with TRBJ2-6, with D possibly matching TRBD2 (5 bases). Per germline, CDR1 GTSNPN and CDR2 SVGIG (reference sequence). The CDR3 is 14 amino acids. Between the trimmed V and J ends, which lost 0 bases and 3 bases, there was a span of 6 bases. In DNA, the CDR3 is TGTGCCTGGAGTGTACGGGGTGGGGCCAACGTCCTGACTTTC. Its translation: CAWSVRGGANVLTF.

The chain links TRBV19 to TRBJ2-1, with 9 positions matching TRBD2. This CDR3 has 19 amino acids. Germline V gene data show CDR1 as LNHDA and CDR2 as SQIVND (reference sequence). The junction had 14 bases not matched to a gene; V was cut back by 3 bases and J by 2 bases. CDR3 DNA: TGTGCCAGTAGTATTAAGTATAGCGGGAGCCCGATACCCTACAATGAGCAGTTCTTC. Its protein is CASSIKYSGSPIPYNEQFF.

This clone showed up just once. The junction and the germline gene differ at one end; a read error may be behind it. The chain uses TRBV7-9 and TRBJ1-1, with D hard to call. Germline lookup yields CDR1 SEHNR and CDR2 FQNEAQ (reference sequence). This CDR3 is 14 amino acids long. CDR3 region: CSSSFGVPADEAFF. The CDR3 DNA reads TGTTCCAGCAGCTTCGGGGTGCCAGCAGATGAAGCTTTCTTT.

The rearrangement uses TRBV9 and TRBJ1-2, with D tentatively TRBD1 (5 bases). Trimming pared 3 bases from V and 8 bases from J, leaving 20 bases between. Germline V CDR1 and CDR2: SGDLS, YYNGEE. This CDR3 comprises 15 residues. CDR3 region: CASSADSDVSRGYTF. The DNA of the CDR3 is TGTGCCAGCAGCGCCGACAGCGACGTATCGAGGGGCTACACCTTC. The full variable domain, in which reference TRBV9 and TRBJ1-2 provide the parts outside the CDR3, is DSGVTQTPKHLITATGQRVTLRCSPRSGDLSVYWYQQSLDQGLQFLIQYYNGEERAKGNILERFSAQQFPDLHSELNLSSLELGDSALYFCASSADSDVSRGYTFGSGTRLTVV.

The CDR3 sequence: CAWSSGGSVEQFF. The CDR3 coding sequence is TGTGCCTGGAGTAGCGGGGGATCGGTTGAGCAGTTCTTC. The J gene is TRBJ2-1, the V gene TRBV30; 8 bases align to TRBD2. The V gene's germline CDR1 is GTSNPN and CDR2 SVGIG (reference sequence). The CDR3 is made up of 13 amino acids. V trimming: 2 bases; J trimming: 9 bases; junction bases outside the gene matches: 6.

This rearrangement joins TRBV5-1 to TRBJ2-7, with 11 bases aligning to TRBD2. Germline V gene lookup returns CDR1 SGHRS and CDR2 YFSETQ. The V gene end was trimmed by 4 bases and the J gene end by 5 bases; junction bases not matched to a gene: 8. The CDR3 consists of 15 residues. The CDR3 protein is CASSHSGRAPHEQYF. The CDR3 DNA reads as TGCGCCAGCAGCCATAGCGGGAGGGCCCCCCACGAGCAGTACTTC.

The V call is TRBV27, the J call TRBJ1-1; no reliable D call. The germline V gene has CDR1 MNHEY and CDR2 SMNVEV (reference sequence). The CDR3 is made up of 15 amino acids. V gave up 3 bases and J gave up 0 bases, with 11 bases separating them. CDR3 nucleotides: TGTGCCAGCAGTTTGACTTATACCCTGAACACTGAAGCTTTCTTT. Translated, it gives CASSLTYTLNTEAFF.

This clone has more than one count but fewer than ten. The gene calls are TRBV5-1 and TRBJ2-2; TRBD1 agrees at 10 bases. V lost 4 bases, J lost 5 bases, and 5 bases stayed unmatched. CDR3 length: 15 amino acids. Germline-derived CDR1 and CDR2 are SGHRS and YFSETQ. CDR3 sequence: CASSTGTGVTGELFF. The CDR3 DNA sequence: TGCGCCAGCAGCACCGGGACAGGGGTTACCGGGGAGCTGTTTTTT. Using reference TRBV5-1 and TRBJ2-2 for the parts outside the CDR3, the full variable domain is KAGVTQTPRYLIKTRGQQVTLSCSPISGHRSVSWYQQTPGQGLQFLFEYFSETQRNKGNFPGRFSGRQFSNSRSEMNVSTLELGDSALYLCASSTGTGVTGELFFGEGSRLTVL.

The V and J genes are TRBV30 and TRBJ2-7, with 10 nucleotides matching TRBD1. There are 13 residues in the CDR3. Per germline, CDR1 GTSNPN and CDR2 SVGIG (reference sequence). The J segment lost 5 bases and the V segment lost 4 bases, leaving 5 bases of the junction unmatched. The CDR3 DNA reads TGTGCCTGGACCCTGGACAGGGGGGACGAGCAGTACTTC. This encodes CAWTLDRGDEQYF.

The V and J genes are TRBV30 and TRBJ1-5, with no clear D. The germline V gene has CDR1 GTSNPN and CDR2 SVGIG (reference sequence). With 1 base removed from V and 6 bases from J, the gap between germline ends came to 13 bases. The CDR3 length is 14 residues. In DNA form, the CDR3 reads TGTGCCTGGAGTGATTTCGGTTGGAGTCAGCCCCAGCATTTT. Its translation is CAWSDFGWSQPQHF.

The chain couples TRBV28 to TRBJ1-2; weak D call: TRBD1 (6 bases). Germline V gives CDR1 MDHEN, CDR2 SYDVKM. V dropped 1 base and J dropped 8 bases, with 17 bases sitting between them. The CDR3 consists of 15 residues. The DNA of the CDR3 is TGTGCCAGCAGTTTATTCCGACAGGCCACCTACGGCTACACCTTC. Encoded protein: CASSLFRQATYGYTF.

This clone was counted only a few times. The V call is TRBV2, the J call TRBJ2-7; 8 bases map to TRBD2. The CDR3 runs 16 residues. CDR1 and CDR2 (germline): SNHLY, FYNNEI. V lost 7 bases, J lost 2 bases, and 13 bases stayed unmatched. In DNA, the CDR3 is TGTGCCAGCATGGTGGTTACTAGCGGTCTAACCTACGAGCAGTACTTC. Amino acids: CASMVVTSGLTYEQYF.

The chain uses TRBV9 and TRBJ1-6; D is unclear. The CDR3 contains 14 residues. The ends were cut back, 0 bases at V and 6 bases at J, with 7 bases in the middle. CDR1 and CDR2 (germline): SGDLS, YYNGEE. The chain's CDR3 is CASSVEHINSPLHF. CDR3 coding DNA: TGTGCCAGCAGCGTAGAACATATTAATTCACCCCTCCACTTT.

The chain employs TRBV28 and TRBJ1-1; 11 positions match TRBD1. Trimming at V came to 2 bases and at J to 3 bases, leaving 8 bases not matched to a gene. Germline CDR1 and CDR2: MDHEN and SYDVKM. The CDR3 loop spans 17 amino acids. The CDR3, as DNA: TGTGCCAGCAGTTTAGATTCTGGGACAGGGGGTTACACTGAAGCTTTCTTT. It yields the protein CASSLDSGTGGYTEAFF.

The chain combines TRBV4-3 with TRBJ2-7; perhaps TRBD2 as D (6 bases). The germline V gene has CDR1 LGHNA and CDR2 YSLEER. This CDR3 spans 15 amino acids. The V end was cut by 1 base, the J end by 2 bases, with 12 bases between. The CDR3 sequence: CASSQGRDLAYEQYF. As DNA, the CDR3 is TGCGCCAGCAGCCAAGGAAGGGACTTAGCCTACGAGCAGTACTTC.

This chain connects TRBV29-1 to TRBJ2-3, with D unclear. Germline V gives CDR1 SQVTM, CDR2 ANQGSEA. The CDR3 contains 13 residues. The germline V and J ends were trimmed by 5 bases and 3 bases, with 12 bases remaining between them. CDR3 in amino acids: CSVNSRNTDTQYF. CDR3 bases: TGCAGCGTTAACTCCAGGAATACAGATACGCAGTATTTT.

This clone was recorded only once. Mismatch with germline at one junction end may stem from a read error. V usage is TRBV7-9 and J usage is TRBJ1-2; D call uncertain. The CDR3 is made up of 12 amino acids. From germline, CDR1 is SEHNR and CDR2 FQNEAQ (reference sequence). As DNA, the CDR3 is TGTTCCAGCAGCTTAGGGCAAAACGGCTACACCTTC. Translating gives CSSSLGQNGYTF.

CDR3 coding DNA: TGTGCCAGCAGCTCTGGGAGGCTAGCGGGGCGGAATGAGCAGTTCTTC. Its protein product is CASSSGRLAGRNEQFF. This sequence joins TRBV27 and TRBJ2-1, with 9 bases fitting TRBD2. The CDR3 covers 16 residues. Trimming cost V 6 bases and J 7 bases; bases outside gene matches: 13. Per germline, CDR1 MNHEY and CDR2 SMNVEV (reference sequence).

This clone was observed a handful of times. The CDR3 DNA sequence: TGCGCCAGCAGCCAAGGTGAGGATACGCAGTATTTT. Translating it yields CASSQGEDTQYF. The V gene is TRBV4-1, the J gene TRBJ2-3; no firm D call. This CDR3 comprises 12 residues. The V end was cut by 1 base, the J end by 6 bases, with 5 bases between. The V gene's germline CDR1 is MGHRA and CDR2 YSYEKL.